This TCR beta chain was identified in a study of cytomegalovirus exposure and HLA in healthy donors (dated by TCRdb to 2016 to 2017). Regarding the research as a whole: According to an earlier analysis of around 600 of the donors, about 179 million T cells yielded 90 million to 140 million unique TCR beta sequences and approximately 300 Gb of sequence data. Approximately 310 gigabases of sequencing data and approximately 92 million unique TCR sequences made up an early release that covered fewer than 650 HLA-typed donors. HLA typing covered class I and class II loci at four-digit resolution. In a later genetic analysis, genome-wide SNP genotypes for about 55% of the roughly 700 donors were used, and that subset was treated as a discovery cohort. The number of donors typed differed by locus, with 629-630 for A, B, C, DRB1 and DQB1, 522 for DQA1, about 610 for DPA1, and approximately 470 for DPB1. To predict cytomegalovirus infection status, the study combined high-throughput TCR immunosequencing, statistical association of individual TCRs with disease status, and machine learning. Rather than drawing on any new phenotypic data, the later analysis identified candidate immune exposures from TCR beta sequences and the way those sequences occurred across donors. An earlier analysis of 500 to 750 of the donors applied high-throughput TCR beta sequencing to assess whether each TCR beta V gene segment acted as functional or pseudogenic. A later analysis re-analyzed previously published TCR beta repertoires from 600 to 850 donors and added high-resolution HLA genotyping to study TCR occurrence patterns. Among about 360 genotyped donors of the cohort, an average of roughly 240,000 unique TCR beta nucleotide sequences were sequenced per donor, roughly a sixth of them non-productive. The study was designed to test whether signatures of past pathogen exposure could be identified by cataloging public T cell receptors. Besides the first cohort of approximately 670 subjects, a separate validation cohort made up of 95 to 150 different subjects was used. Among the roughly 400 genotyped donors, approximately 81% belonged to the genetic ancestry cluster associated with self-reported Caucasian donors. All discovery cohort repertoires had been generated using a single sequencing platform. Because of strong linkage in the cohort, four or five DR-DQ haplotypes were treated as single units for association and clustering. Donor age, sex, ethnicity and CMV serostatus were compiled alongside the repertoire data. Using immunosequencing, the study profiled T cell repertoires from around 670 subjects and related those repertoires to cytomegalovirus serostatus.

Library creation used the immunoSEQ multiplex PCR assay. The multiplex PCR relied on a mix of 60 forward primers for TCR Vbeta segments and 13 reverse primers for TCR Jbeta segments. The CDR3 region of rearranged TCR beta genes was amplified from genomic DNA with a multiplex PCR assay. Amplified TCR beta libraries were sequenced as 87-base-pair reads on the Illumina HiSeq System. The paper's data handling went like this. A later analysis tallied 70 million to 100 million unique TCR beta chains across the 666 repertoires, and some 10 million of those chains were shared by two or more donors. A nearest-neighbor algorithm error-corrected the raw reads and collapsed the reads into unique sequences, merging closely related sequences to remove PCR and sequencing errors. V, D and J gene segments were assigned by aligning CDR3 sequences to IMGT reference sequences. For a sequence to be retained, a match of at least six nucleotides was required to both a V gene segment and a J gene segment. A rearrangement was called productive if the CDR3 had no stop codons and remained in frame with V and J, and every other rearrangement was called non-productive. Following IMGT convention, CDR3 was defined as the stretch from the second conserved V-encoded cysteine to the conserved J-encoded phenylalanine. The earlier analysis of 500 to 750 of the donors excluded any sequence lacking an unambiguous match to a single V gene segment. An earlier analysis of 587 of the donors called V segments functional above 56.7% productive rearrangements and segregating when the between-donor standard deviation exceeded 5%. A statistical classification framework was built to diagnose cytomegalovirus status from the catalog of TCR beta chain sequences. In a later analysis, V and J genes were assigned by comparing TCR nucleotide sequences against IMGT/GENE-DB human TR gene sequences. In a later analysis, CDR3 sequences and most-parsimonious VDJ recombination scenarios were assigned using the TCRdist pipeline. In a later analysis, each TCR beta chain was defined by its CDR3 amino acid sequence together with its V-gene family, and reads without a unique V-gene family were excluded. In a later analysis, 500 to 700 highly shared, low-generation-probability nucleotide sequences were removed to address suspected cross-contamination and a sequencing artifact. In a later analysis, a clonal expansion index for each public chain was calculated from normalized within-repertoire ranks of inferred template counts. In a later analysis, generation probabilities were computed using a VDJ recombination model fitted to out-of-frame rearrangements, and the results were checked against IGoR. In a later analysis, hypergeometric tests were used to score TCR-TCR, TCR-HLA and TCR-CMV co-occurrence, with a repertoire-size bias correction applied to TCR pairs. In a later analysis, false discovery rates were estimated by permuting HLA or CMV assignments 20 times. In a later analysis, co-occurring TCRs were grouped using DBSCAN, with TCRdist sequence similarity added in when clustering inside HLA-allele-positive subsets. Co-occurrence clustering excluded repertoires with fewer than 30,000 or more than 120,000 public chains, plus five with anomalous nucleotide sharing. Sourced from immuneACCESS, this table was stored by TCRdb with only in-frame sequences that have V and J called. A share of the clones is absent; for the studies checked, an unresolved V gene accounts for under half, and the remainder has no known explanation. The DNA was the basis for D and trimming; V, J and clone size are from that table. A total of around 190,000 clones appear in this sample, more than 75% of them only once. The ten largest make up 1.6% of the sample.

From the cysteine up to the phenylalanine, the CDR3 has a length of 15 residues. Only the CDR3 DNA stays, 45 bases, in frame from base 1. V and J are trimmed by 0 bases and 2 bases, and the gene matches miss 2 bases of the junction. The germline V gene encodes CDR1 SGHRS and CDR2 YFSETQ. In total, just over 650 healthy bone marrow donors made up the cohort. At the time of sampling, all cohort members were nominally healthy, though unrecorded immune exposures were likely present. The donor was CMV seronegative and belonged to the group of several hundred seronegative cohort members. Every donor gave a peripheral blood sample, and the peripheral blood mononuclear cells from that sample were used for TCR beta sequencing. The Qiagen DNeasy Blood Extraction Kit was used to extract genomic DNA from the blood cell samples. The study at large found these results: Sequencing depth was assumed to be roughly uniform across donors in the presence/absence analyses, though that assumption may not hold. Some IMGT-functional V segments, including TRBV6-2 and TRBV6-3, could not be told apart with the 87-base-pair reads, so those segments were excluded. According to a later analysis, TCR association rates differed among HLA loci, with DRB1 alleles showing the most associated TCRs and HLA-C alleles showing the fewest. A further reported finding was that TCR beta sequences accurately predicted the HLA-A and HLA-B alleles for most subjects in the first cohort. Specific HLA alleles were associated with about 17,000 TCR beta sequences at a false discovery rate of 0.05 in a later analysis. Broadly in line with IMGT annotations, most TCR beta V segments showed up in productive rearrangements about 87% or about 30% of the time in an earlier analysis of a few hundred of the donors. The classifier was reported to diagnose cytomegalovirus status with high specificity and sensitivity in both the original cohort and the validation cohort. An association between a missense DCLRE1C variant and V-gene and J-gene trimming of TCR beta chains was found in a later genetic analysis and replicated in an independent cohort. Strong co-occurrence of HLA alleles, especially DR and DQ, made assigning TCR associations to individual alleles difficult. According to a later genetic analysis, donors in an Asian-associated ancestry cluster had fewer N-insertions in productive TCRs than the approximately 610-donor mean. In this cohort, only TCR beta chains were sequenced, and detectable features were limited by the absence of alpha or paired-chain data. Linkage disequilibrium might explain the correlated functional status among segregating V segments, but an unknown experimental factor could not be excluded. Most TCR sequences were observed very rarely across donors, whereas some public TCRs were present in many individuals. The only immune exposure information available for the cohort was CMV serostatus. In a later analysis, several top co-occurrence clusters were reported to appear linked to parvovirus B19, influenza, CMV and Epstein-Barr virus. HLA typing was unavailable for some donors at each locus, so association tests used only the typed subset. According to the authors, the approach could potentially be generalized to other disease states and immunological phenotypes. In a later analysis, HLA-associated TCR beta chains showed more clonal expansion and lower generation probabilities than non-associated chains that were equally common. According to a later analysis, most CMV-associated TCR beta chains appeared to be HLA-restricted, and the HLA associations seemed to be driven largely by CMV exposure. The study gave a list of around 170 TCR beta chains associated with cytomegalovirus. A few of the identified cytomegalovirus-associated TCR beta chains were confirmed in vitro to be specific for cytomegalovirus antigens. Because counts were too low, roughly 18 rarely observed V segments, including chromosome 9 orphons, were left out of the earlier analysis of 587 of the donors. A cluster of highly shared sequence variants was judged likely to be a technical artifact of the sequencing pipeline.

Details on this clone: No cognate antigen has been identified for it. The input lacks base qualities; no much larger clone sits a single base away.

The chain is made from TRBV5-1 and TRBJ2-7, and 10 junction bases match TRBD2. The TCR sequence derives from a woman aged 45-65 years in good health and CMV-seronegative. Sample: PBMCs. Here is the DNA: TGCGCCAGCAGCTTGGCTCTAGCGGGGGCCTACGAGCAGTACTTC. The resulting protein is CASSLALAGAYEQYF.